What follows describes a single TCR beta chain. Its specificity is unknown. The data are from a study of human CD8 memory T cell subsets. Study-wide results and limits: Minimal repertoire overlap was seen between stem-like memory T cells and precursor exhausted T cells.

It was UMI-labeled 5' RACE by which the TCR beta libraries were made. Authors' processing steps: Each TCR beta library had about 3,000 to 18,000 functional CDR3 beta clonotypes. From its re-call of the 5' RACE reads, TCRdb lists each CDR3 protein once, without DNA. The V and J calls reflect TCRdb's pipeline rather than the authors' work. This sample lists roughly 9,800 distinct CDR3 sequences; its ten largest clones have around 20%. The CDR3 extends over 14 amino acids. CDR1 is MGHRA and CDR2 is YSYEKL in the germline V gene. What was sequenced was CD8+ T cells from PBMCs. This clonotype was obtained from a human donor in good health. The chain uses TRBV4-1 and TRBJ1-5. CDR3 region: CASSQGHSNQPQHF.